This record looks at one TCR beta chain sequence and its context. What it binds is unknown. The CDR3 runs to 15 residues. V dropped 5 bases and J dropped 7 bases, with 18 bases sitting between them. The germline gives CDR1 MDHEN, CDR2 SYDVKM. Data came from immunoSEQ multiplex PCR; TCRdb stores just in-frame clones and leaves some out. The data contain roughly 160,000 clones, about 90% of them singletons. The data belong to a study of T cell responses to AZD1222 COVID-19 vaccine. Study-wide findings and caveats: Regions 160-218 and 743-854 dominated among vaccine-associated CD4 TCRs spanning spike. Baseline seropositivity characterized only a handful of AZD1222 recipients. White British ancestry dominated among donors, who included more females, and clonal diversity was possibly underestimated. Reports say nearly half of spike-specific TCRs go after unmutated variant regions.

Specimen: peripheral blood, collected on day 0 of AZD1222 vaccination. The gene calls are TRBV28 and TRBJ1-3; tentatively, D is TRBD1 (5 bases). The source of this sequence is an adult in good health. The CDR3 region is CASSPRPGFVNTIYF. The CDR3 region has the DNA TGTGCCAGCAGTCCACGCCCAGGGTTTGTCAACACCATATATTTT.